This is a list of T cell receptor beta chains from one sample in a study of regulatory T cells in long-lasting Graves disease. TCRdb redid the calling of the multiplex PCR reads with MiXCR, one entry per CDR3 protein. The top ten hold 15% to 20% of the sample, which has about 620,000 distinct CDR3 sequences, approximately 15% seen once. This sample also belongs to another study, concerning T cells in Graves' hyperthyroidism and ophthalmopathy.

The specimen was peripheral blood mononuclear cells (PBMCs), collected at new diagnosis, from a patient treated with antithyroid drugs. The receptors here all came from a woman in her twenties or thirties with Graves disease. Both conserved end residues are part of each CDR3. The order of the fields is V gene, clone size, D gene, CDR3 length, J gene, CDR3 protein, CDR3 DNA. The D gene is left open where the match is weak. Clone size is given for some rows only: seen once, a few or many times, or a class if the clone is expanded.

TRBV19	few	-	14	TRBJ1-4	CASGPSRGGEKLFF	TGTGCCAGTGGCCCAAGCAGGGGAGGGGAAAAACTGTTTTTT
TRBV30	-	TRBD1	17	TRBJ2-3	CACAPPAFGTATDTQYF	TGTGCCTGCGCCCCCCCCGCGTTCGGGACAGCCACAGATACGCAGTATTTT
TRBV7-8	many	TRBD2	12	TRBJ2-5	CATQLAGETQYF	TGTGCGACACAACTAGCGGGAGAGACCCAGTACTTC
TRBV9	-	-	16	TRBJ2-3	CASSVVSGWRADTQYF	TGTGCCAGCAGCGTAGTATCAGGGTGGAGAGCAGATACGCAGTATTTT
TRBV9	few	-	16	TRBJ2-1	CASGVRDLETYNEQFF	TGTGCCAGCGGCGTTCGGGACCTGGAGACGTACAATGAGCAGTTCTTC
TRBV6-2/TRBV6-3	many	-	17	TRBJ1-1	CASSYPDLLPTNTEAFF	TGTGCCAGCAGTTACCCGGACCTGCTACCTACGAACACTGAAGCTTTCTTT
TRBV10-3	many	-	14	TRBJ1-4	CAIRTDTTNEKLFF	TGTGCCATCAGGACAGACACAACTAATGAAAAACTGTTTTTT
TRBV6-1	few	-	11	TRBJ1-3	CAGSTGDTIYF	TGTGCCGGCAGTACTGGCGACACCATATATTTT
TRBV6-1	many	-	16	TRBJ1-2	CASSVYYSSPNYGYTF	TGTGCCAGCAGTGTCTACTACAGCTCCCCTAACTATGGCTACACCTTC
TRBV5-1	-	-	14	TRBJ2-3	CASSLSAGSDTQYF	TGCGCCAGCAGCTTGAGTGCAGGGTCAGATACGCAGTATTTT
TRBV7-2	-	TRBD1	19	TRBJ1-5	CASTLWVTSGTGGTQPQHF	TGTGCCAGCACCCTTTGGGTCACATCCGGGACAGGGGGCACTCAGCCCCAGCATTTT
TRBV7-2	many	-	14	TRBJ1-2	CASSKRNLTPGYTF	TGTGCCAGCAGCAAACGGAATCTCACTCCTGGCTACACCTTC